This T cell receptor beta chain was obtained from a study of OX40 agonist ivuxolimab in advanced cancers. Across the study: The mean age was roughly 60 years, ranging from about 20 to 90, with around four fifths of participants male. Eligibility rules accepted prior anti-PD-1, anti-PD-L1 or anti-CTLA-4 therapy, and around 38% had some.

Whole-study findings and limits: On average, CD8+ T cells showed a greater number of expanded clones than CD4+. Individuals who were partial responders at 0.1-3.0 mg/kg had clonal expansion that ranked among the lowest.

Germline CDR1 is ENHRY and CDR2 is SYGVKD. V shed 3 bases and J shed 1 base, with 16 bases lying between them. The CDR3 runs 18 residues. Data came from immunoSEQ multiplex PCR; TCRdb stores just in-frame clones and leaves some out. The table records 15,000 to 25,000 clones, around 68% of them present only once. Note on this clone: Antigen unknown.

V and J are TRBV10-3 and TRBJ2-6; no definite D call. The clonotype was recovered from an adult with an advanced solid tumor such as melanoma, head and neck, liver or kidney cancer. The material was CD4+ or CD8+ T cells sorted from blood, obtained in a trial of the OX40 agonist ivuxolimab. The CDR3 here is CAISDGSVTLSGANVLTF. In nucleotides, the CDR3 is TGTGCCATCAGTGATGGCTCCGTGACGCTTTCTGGGGCCAACGTCCTGACTTTC.